These 21 T cell receptor beta chains originate from one sample sequenced in a study of blood T cells in healthy people across ages. The use of a sample-barcoded 5' primer and a J-beta primer mix characterized a second PCR of about 7 to 12 cycles. TCRdb analysed the 5' RACE reads with MiXCR anew, one entry per CDR3 protein. This table has some 760,000 distinct CDR3 sequences, 20% to 25% appearing once. This sample was shared with a second study, whose subject was T cells of mothers and their children.

The sample comprised blood. These receptors came from a boy between 10 and 17 years old in good health.

This sequence joins TRBV29-1 and TRBJ1-1; 7 bases agree with TRBD1. The V gene end was trimmed by 6 bases and the J gene end by 4 bases; junction bases not matched to a gene: 8. This CDR3 contains 13 residues. Germline V gives CDR1 SQVTM, CDR2 ANQGSEA. The DNA of the CDR3 is TGCAGCGTGAGACAGGGAGGGAGCACTGAAGCTTTCTTT. Amino acids: CSVRQGGSTEAFF.

This clonotype has a handful of counts. The chain joins TRBV5-1 to TRBJ2-5; maybe TRBD1 (5 bases). Trimming cost V 1 base and J 2 bases, with 9 bases left between them. There are 14 residues in the CDR3. Germline loops: CDR1 SGHRS, CDR2 YFSETQ. CDR3 in amino acids: CASSLRQPQETQYF. For the CDR3, the DNA is TGCGCCAGCAGCTTGCGACAGCCTCAAGAGACCCAGTACTTC. The full variable domain, in which reference TRBV5-1 and TRBJ2-5 provide the parts outside the CDR3, is KAGVTQTPRYLIKTRGQQVTLSCSPISGHRSVSWYQQTPGQGLQFLFEYFSETQRNKGNFPGRFSGRQFSNSRSEMNVSTLELGDSALYLCASSLRQPQETQYFGPGTRLLVL.

The gene calls are TRBV7-2 and TRBJ2-3; 10 nucleotides line up with TRBD1. Losses at the gene ends were 1 base for V and 7 bases for J; bases not matched to a gene: 2. The CDR3 contains 14 residues. The germline V gene encodes CDR1 SGHTA and CDR2 FQGNSA. The CDR3 here is CASSLGDRGYTQYF. In DNA form, the CDR3 reads TGTGCCAGCAGCTTAGGGGACAGGGGCTATACGCAGTATTTT.

The chain is built from TRBV20-1 and TRBJ2-4, with 14 bases that match TRBD2. The germline V gene has CDR1 DFQATT and CDR2 SNEGSKA (reference sequence). CDR3 length: 18 amino acids. The V segment lost 1 base and the J segment 0 bases; nucleotides outside the gene matches: 5. CDR3 sequence: CSARGTSGGLLAKNIQYF. The CDR3 DNA reads as TGCAGTGCTAGAGGGACTAGCGGGGGGTTACTAGCCAAAAACATTCAGTACTTC.

This clonotype was observed a handful of times. This sequence joins TRBV7-9 and TRBJ2-7; D is unclear. V was pared by 3 bases and J by 6 bases, with 15 bases between. The CDR3 contains 14 residues. Germline V lookup: CDR1 SEHNR, CDR2 FQNEAQ (reference sequence). CDR3 sequence (DNA): TGTGCCAGCAGCTTTGGCGGAACCCCCCTCGAGCAGTACTTC. It codes for CASSFGGTPLEQYF. Drawing the rest from reference TRBV7-9 and TRBJ2-7, the complete variable domain is DTGVSQNPRHKITKRGQNVTFRCDPISEHNRLYWYRQTLGQGPEFLTYFQNEAQLEKSRLLSDRFSAERPKGSFSTLEIQRTEQGDSAMYLCASSFGGTPLEQYFGPGTRLTVT.

V usage is TRBV9 and J usage is TRBJ2-1; D is uncertain. Trimming shortened V by 0 bases and J by 6 bases, and 4 bases separated the two germline ends. CDR3 length: 12 residues. CDR1 is SGDLS and CDR2 is YYNGEE in the germline V gene. The CDR3 protein is CASSVDSNEQFF. CDR3 bases: TGTGCCAGCAGCGTAGACTCCAATGAGCAGTTCTTC.

This clonotype was seen only a few times. The chain carries TRBV11-2 and TRBJ2-1, with D possibly TRBD1 on 6 matching bases. CDR1 is SGHAT and CDR2 is FQNNGV in the germline V gene. V was cut by 4 bases and J by 5 bases, with 12 bases left in between. There are 14 residues in the CDR3. The CDR3 sequence is CASSYRTANNEQFF. As DNA, the CDR3 is TGTGCCAGCAGCTACCGGACAGCCAACAATGAGCAGTTCTTC.

The chain uses TRBV29-1 and TRBJ2-5; 11 nucleotides line up with TRBD2. V lost 3 bases, J lost 5 bases, and 11 bases stayed unmatched. The germline CDR1 and CDR2 sequences are SQVTM and ANQGSEA. The CDR3 has 16 amino acids. CDR3 loop: CSVEGLAGGQPETQYF. The CDR3 coding sequence is TGCAGCGTTGAGGGTCTAGCGGGAGGCCAGCCGGAGACCCAGTACTTC.

This clonotype has at least ten counts. This sequence joins TRBV29-1 and TRBJ2-2, with D perhaps assigned TRBD1 or TRBD2 (6 bases each). Looked up from germline, CDR1 is SQVTM and CDR2 is ANQGSEA. Trimming left V 4 bases short and J 3 bases short, with 12 bases between. The CDR3 contains 14 residues. This CDR3 is CSVGGGGYTGELFF. The CDR3 DNA follows: TGCAGCGTTGGCGGAGGGGGTTACACCGGGGAGCTGTTTTTT.

The chain carries TRBV4-2 and TRBJ2-2; TRBD2 matches 12 bases. Germline V CDR1 and CDR2: LGHNA, YNFKEQ. After removal of 3 bases from V and 10 bases from J, the junction contained 6 bases not matched to a gene. CDR3 size: 15 residues. The CDR3 sequence is CASSQSTSGGKELFF. In nucleotides, the CDR3 is TGTGCCAGCAGCCAGTCTACTAGCGGGGGGAAGGAGCTGTTTTTT.

This chain uses TRBV6-6 with TRBJ2-5; TRBD2 matches at 12 bases. V trimming: 0 bases; J trimming: 11 bases; junction bases outside the gene matches: 10. Germline assignment: CDR1 MNHNY and CDR2 SVGAGI (reference sequence). The CDR3 sequence is 16 residues long. The CDR3 here is CASSYSRLAGAEEQYF. CDR3 nucleotides: TGTGCCAGCAGTTACTCGAGACTAGCGGGAGCGGAAGAGCAGTACTTC.

The chain is built from TRBV20-1 and TRBJ2-5, with 9 bases aligning to TRBD2. The V gene's germline CDR1 is DFQATT and CDR2 SNEGSKA (reference sequence). The CDR3 has 13 amino acids. V lost 5 bases to trimming and J lost 5 bases; unmatched junction nucleotides: 6. This CDR3 is CSAPTSGWETQYF. In DNA form, the CDR3 reads TGCAGTGCTCCCACTAGCGGGTGGGAGACCCAGTACTTC.

As DNA, the CDR3 is TGTGCCAGCAGCCAAGATTCACTAGCGGGGGGGTACTACAATGAGCAGTTCTTC. Its protein product is CASSQDSLAGGYYNEQFF. The chain links TRBV4-2 to TRBJ2-1, with 13 nucleotides matching TRBD2. Unmatched junction bases numbered 5, after V lost 0 bases and J lost 3 bases. This CDR3 is 18 amino acids long. Germline V CDR1 and CDR2: LGHNA, YNFKEQ.

The chain's CDR3 is CASSSGTGVHEQYF. The CDR3 nucleotides read TGTGCCAGCAGTTCGGGGACAGGGGTCCACGAGCAGTACTTC. The chain carries TRBV28 and TRBJ2-7; 10 bases match TRBD1. Germline V gene sequence: CDR1 MDHEN, CDR2 SYDVKM. There are 14 residues in the CDR3. J was trimmed by 5 bases and V by 4 bases; bases with no gene match: 5.

This clonotype was counted a few times. This rearrangement joins TRBV29-1 to TRBJ2-7; D might be TRBD1 or TRBD2, each matching 5 bases. Trimming left V 7 bases short and J 3 bases short, with 16 bases between. Germline V gene data show CDR1 as SQVTM and CDR2 as ANQGSEA. This CDR3 region has 13 residues. CDR3 DNA sequence: TGCAGCGCTGGCGAGGGGACCCACTACGAGCAGTACTTC. Translated: CSAGEGTHYEQYF.

V and J are TRBV3-1 and TRBJ1-4, with D unclear. CDR1 and CDR2 (germline): LGHDT, YNNKEL (reference sequence). The CDR3 extends over 15 amino acids. Trimming cost V 4 bases and J 8 bases, with 17 bases left between them. The CDR3 spells CASSRAPQASEKLFF. The CDR3 region has the DNA TGTGCCAGCAGCCGAGCCCCCCAGGCCTCCGAAAAACTGTTTTTT. Full variable domain (rest looked up from reference TRBV3-1 and TRBJ1-4): DTAVSQTPKYLVTQMGNDKSIKCEQNLGHDTMYWYKQDSKKFLKIMFSYNNKELIINETVPNRFSPKSPDKAHLNLHINSLELGDSAVYFCASSRAPQASEKLFFGSGTQLSVL.

The CDR3 spells CASSQGPTLGANTEAFF. The CDR3 bases are TGCGCCAGCAGCCAAGGGCCGACTCTAGGGGCGAACACTGAAGCTTTCTTT. V is TRBV4-3 and J is TRBJ1-1, with a tentative D call TRBD1 (5 bases). CDR1 is LGHNA, CDR2 YSLEER, per germline. The V gene lost 1 base and the J gene lost 1 base, with 16 bases spanning the gap. The CDR3 length is 17 residues.

The rearrangement uses TRBV7-9 and TRBJ1-2; D may be TRBD1 (6 bases). Germline values: CDR1 SEHNR, CDR2 FQNEAQ (reference sequence). The CDR3 extends over 18 amino acids. V lost 4 bases, J lost 4 bases, and 25 bases lay in between. CDR3 region: CASSSYGLSGTLPYGYTF. CDR3 nucleotide sequence: TGTGCCAGCAGCTCTTATGGGCTTTCGGGGACACTTCCCTATGGCTACACCTTC.

This clonotype was counted only a few times. This rearrangement joins TRBV5-1 to TRBJ2-5, with TRBD2 as a possible D gene (6 bases). This CDR3 contains 16 residues. Germline CDR1 reads SGHRS; CDR2 reads YFSETQ. Deletions cut 0 bases from V and 5 bases from J, with 17 bases between. The CDR3 DNA sequence: TGCGCCAGCAGCTTGGAAGGTGGGGCAGGAGGGGAGACCCAGTACTTC. Protein sequence: CASSLEGGAGGETQYF.

This chain connects TRBV9 to TRBJ2-7; D gene uncertain. V lost 3 bases to trimming and J lost 3 bases, with 13 bases between them. The CDR3 is 14 amino acids. CDR1 and CDR2 from the germline V gene are SGDLS and YYNGEE. CDR3 protein: CASSARPEFYEQYF. Here the CDR3 DNA reads TGTGCCAGCAGCGCTAGACCAGAGTTCTACGAGCAGTACTTC.

V usage is TRBV12-3 or TRBV12-4 and J usage is TRBJ1-2, with a possible D match to TRBD1 (5 bases). The CDR3 runs 13 residues. V lost 5 bases and J 3 bases, leaving 10 bases between the germline ends. CDR3 residues: CASSLQDYYGYTF. The CDR3 DNA is TGTGCCAGCAGTCTACAGGATTACTATGGCTACACCTTC.